This T cell receptor (beta chain) was sequenced during a study of T cell changes during pregnancy in multiple sclerosis. This clone was recorded a few times. This CDR3 is built from 15 residues. V shed 6 bases and J shed 4 bases, with 22 bases lying between them. Germline CDR1 reads SQVTM; CDR2 reads ANQGSEA. Data came from immunoSEQ multiplex PCR; TCRdb stores just in-frame clones and leaves some out. Here the sample spans 65,000 to 95,000 clones, 89% being singletons. This sequence joins TRBV29-1 and TRBJ2-7; a possible D gene is TRBD1 (6 bases). The sequences come from peripheral blood, collected before pregnancy. The clonotype comes from a female donor with multiple sclerosis, enrolled in a pregnancy study. The CDR3 bases are TGCAGCGTCTGGCGAGTGGGGGCGCCGGGGTACGAGCAGTACTTC. It translates to CSVWRVGAPGYEQYF.